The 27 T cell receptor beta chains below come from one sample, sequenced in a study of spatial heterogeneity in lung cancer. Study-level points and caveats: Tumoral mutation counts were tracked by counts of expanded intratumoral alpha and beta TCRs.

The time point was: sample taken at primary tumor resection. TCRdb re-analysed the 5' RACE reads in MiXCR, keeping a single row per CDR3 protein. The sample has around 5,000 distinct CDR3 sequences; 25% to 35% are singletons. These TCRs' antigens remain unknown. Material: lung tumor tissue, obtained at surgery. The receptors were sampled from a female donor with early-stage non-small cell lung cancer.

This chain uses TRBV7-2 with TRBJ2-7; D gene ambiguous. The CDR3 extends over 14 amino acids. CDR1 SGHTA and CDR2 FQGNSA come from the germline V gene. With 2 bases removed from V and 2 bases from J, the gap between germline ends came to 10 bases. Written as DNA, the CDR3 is TGTGCCAGCAGCTTATGGACGTCCGCCTACGAGCAGTACTTC. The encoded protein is CASSLWTSAYEQYF.

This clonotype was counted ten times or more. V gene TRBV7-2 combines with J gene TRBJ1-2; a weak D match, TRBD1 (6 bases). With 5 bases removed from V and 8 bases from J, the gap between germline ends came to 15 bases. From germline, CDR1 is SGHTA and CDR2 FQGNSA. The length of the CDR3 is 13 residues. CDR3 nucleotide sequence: TGTGCCAGCAGCCCCGACAGGACTCAGGGCTACACCTTC. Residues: CASSPDRTQGYTF.

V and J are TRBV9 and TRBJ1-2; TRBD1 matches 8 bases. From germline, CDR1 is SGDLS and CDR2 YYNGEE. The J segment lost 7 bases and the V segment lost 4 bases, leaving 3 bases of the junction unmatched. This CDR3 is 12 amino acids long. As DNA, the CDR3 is TGTGCCAGCAGCCCCACAGGGGGTGGCTACACCTTC. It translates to CASSPTGGGYTF.

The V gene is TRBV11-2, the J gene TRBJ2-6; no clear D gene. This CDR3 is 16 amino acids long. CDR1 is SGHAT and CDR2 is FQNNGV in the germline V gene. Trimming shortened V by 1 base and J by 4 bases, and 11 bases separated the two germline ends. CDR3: CASSLGAAPGANVLTF. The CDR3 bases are TGTGCCAGCAGCTTAGGAGCTGCTCCCGGGGCCAACGTCCTGACTTTC.

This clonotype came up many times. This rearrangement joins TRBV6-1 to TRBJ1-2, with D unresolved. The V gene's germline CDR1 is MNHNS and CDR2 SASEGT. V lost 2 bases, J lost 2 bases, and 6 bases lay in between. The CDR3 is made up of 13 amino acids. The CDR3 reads CASSEPYNYGYTF. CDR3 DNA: TGTGCCAGCAGTGAACCATACAACTATGGCTACACCTTC.

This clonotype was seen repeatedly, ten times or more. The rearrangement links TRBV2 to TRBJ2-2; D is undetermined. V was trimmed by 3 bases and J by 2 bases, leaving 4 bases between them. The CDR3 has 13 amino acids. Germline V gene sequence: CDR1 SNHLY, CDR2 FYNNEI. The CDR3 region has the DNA TGTGCCAGCAGTGATGGTAACACCGGGGAGCTGTTTTTT. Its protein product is CASSDGNTGELFF.

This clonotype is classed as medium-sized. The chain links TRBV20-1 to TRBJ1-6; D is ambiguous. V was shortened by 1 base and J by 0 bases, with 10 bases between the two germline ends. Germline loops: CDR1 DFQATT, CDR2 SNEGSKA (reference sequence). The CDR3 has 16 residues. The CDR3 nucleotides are TGCAGTGCTAGAGGCTCCGCTAGCTCCTATAATTCACCCCTCCACTTT. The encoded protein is CSARGSASSYNSPLHF.

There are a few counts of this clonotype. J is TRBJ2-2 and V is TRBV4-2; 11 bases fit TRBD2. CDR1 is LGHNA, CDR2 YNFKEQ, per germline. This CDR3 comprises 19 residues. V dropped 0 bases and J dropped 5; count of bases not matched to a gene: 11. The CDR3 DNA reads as TGTGCCAGCAGCCAAGAAGGGGTCCTAGCGGGGGGTAGGACCGGGGAGCTGTTTTTT. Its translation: CASSQEGVLAGGRTGELFF.

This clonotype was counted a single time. The CDR3: CASRIRLAEYQETQYF. In DNA, the CDR3 is TGTGCCAGCAGAATCCGTCTAGCGGAGTACCAAGAGACCCAGTACTTC. The genes are TRBV27 and TRBJ2-5; 7 bases map to TRBD2. The germline V gene has CDR1 MNHEY and CDR2 SMNVEV (reference sequence). J lost 0 bases, V lost 6 bases, and 10 bases had no gene match. CDR3 length: 16 amino acids.

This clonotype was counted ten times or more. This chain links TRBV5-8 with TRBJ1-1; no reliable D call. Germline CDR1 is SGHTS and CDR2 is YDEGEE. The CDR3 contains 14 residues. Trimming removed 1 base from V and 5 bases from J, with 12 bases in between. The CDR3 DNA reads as TGTGCCAGCAGCTTGAGGGCGGCCCGGACTGAAGCTTTCTTT. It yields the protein CASSLRAARTEAFF.

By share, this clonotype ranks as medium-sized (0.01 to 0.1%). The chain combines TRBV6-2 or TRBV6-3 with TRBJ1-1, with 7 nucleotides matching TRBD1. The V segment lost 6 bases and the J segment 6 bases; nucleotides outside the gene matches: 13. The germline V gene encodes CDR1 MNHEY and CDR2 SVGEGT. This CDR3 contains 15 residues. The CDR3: CASRTGRALGPEAFF. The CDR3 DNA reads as TGTGCCAGCAGGACAGGGCGAGCCCTGGGTCCTGAAGCTTTCTTT.

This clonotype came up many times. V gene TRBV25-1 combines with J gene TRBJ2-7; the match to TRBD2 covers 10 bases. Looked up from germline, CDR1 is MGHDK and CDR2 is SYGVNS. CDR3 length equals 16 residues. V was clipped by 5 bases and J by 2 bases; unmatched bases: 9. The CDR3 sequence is CASSRLAGDPTYEQYF. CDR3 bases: TGTGCCAGCAGTCGTCTAGCGGGGGATCCGACCTACGAGCAGTACTTC.

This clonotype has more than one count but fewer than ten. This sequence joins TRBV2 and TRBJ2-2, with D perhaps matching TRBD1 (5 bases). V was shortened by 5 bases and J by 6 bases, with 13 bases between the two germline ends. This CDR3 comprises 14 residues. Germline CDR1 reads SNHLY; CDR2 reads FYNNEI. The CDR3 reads CASSIRQTPGELFF. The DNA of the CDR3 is TGTGCCAGCAGTATTCGACAGACTCCCGGGGAGCTGTTTTTT.

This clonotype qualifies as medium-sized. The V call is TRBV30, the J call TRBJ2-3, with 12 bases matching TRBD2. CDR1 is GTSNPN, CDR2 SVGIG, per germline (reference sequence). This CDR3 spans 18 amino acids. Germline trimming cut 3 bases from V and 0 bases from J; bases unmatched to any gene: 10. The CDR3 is CAWRPLAGGRLSTDTQYF. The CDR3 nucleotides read TGTGCCTGGAGACCTCTAGCGGGGGGGCGTTTGAGCACAGATACGCAGTATTTT. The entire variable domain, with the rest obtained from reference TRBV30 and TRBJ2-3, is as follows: SQTIHQWPATLVQPVGSPLSLECTVEGTSNPNLYWYRQAAGRGLQLLFYSVGIGQISSEVPQNLSASRPQDRQFILSSKKLLLSDSGFYLCAWRPLAGGRLSTDTQYFGPGTRLTVL.

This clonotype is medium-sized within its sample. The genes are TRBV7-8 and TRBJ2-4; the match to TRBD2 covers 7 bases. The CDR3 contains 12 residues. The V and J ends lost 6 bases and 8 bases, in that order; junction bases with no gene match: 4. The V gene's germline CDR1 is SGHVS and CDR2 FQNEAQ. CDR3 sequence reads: CASSAAGHIQYF. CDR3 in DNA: TGTGCCAGCAGTGCAGCGGGGCACATTCAGTACTTC.

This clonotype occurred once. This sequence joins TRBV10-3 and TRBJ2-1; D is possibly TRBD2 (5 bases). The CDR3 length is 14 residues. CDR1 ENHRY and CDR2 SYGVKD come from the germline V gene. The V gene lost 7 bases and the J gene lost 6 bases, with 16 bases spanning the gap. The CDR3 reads CAITGGQPPNEQFF. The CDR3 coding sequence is TGTGCCATCACCGGAGGCCAGCCGCCCAATGAGCAGTTCTTC.

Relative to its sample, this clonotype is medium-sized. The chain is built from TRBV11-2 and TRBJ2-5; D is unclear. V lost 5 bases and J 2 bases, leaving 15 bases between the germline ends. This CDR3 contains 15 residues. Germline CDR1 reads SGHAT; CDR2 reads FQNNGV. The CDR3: CASSPRWQAQETQYF. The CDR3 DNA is TGTGCCAGCAGCCCCAGGTGGCAGGCTCAAGAGACCCAGTACTTC.

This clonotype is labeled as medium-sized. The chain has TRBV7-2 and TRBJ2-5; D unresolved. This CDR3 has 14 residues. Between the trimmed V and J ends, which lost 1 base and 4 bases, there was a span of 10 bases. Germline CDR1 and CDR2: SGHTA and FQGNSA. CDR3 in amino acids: CASSLGTQRETQYF. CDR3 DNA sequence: TGTGCCAGCAGCTTAGGGACGCAAAGAGAGACCCAGTACTTC.

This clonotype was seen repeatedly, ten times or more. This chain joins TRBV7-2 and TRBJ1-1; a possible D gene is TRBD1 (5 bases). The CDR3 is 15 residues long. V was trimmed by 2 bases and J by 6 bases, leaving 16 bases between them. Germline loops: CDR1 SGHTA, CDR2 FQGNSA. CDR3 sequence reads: CASSLNSRGGAEAFF. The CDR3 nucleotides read TGTGCCAGCAGCTTAAACTCACGGGGGGGGGCTGAAGCTTTCTTT.

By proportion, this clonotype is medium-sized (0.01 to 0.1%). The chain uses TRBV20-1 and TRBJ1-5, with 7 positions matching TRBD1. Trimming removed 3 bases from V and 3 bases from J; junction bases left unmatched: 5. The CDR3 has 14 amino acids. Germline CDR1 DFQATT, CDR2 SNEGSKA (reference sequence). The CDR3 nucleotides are TGCAGTGCTAGGACAGGGTCAATCAATCAGCCCCAGCATTTT. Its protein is CSARTGSINQPQHF.

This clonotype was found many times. In DNA form, the CDR3 reads TGCAGTGCTAGAGATACTGACAGTCTCTCTTACGAGCAGTACTTC. This sequence encodes CSARDTDSLSYEQYF. The chain joins TRBV20-1 to TRBJ2-7; D is possibly TRBD1 (5 bases). Germline V gives CDR1 DFQATT, CDR2 SNEGSKA (reference sequence). Trimming removed 0 bases at V and 4 bases at J, with 16 bases between. The CDR3 has 15 residues.

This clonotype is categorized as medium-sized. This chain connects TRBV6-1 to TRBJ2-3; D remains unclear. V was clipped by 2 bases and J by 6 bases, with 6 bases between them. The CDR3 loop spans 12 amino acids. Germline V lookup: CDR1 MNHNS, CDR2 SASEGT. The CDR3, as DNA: TGTGCCAGCAGTGAATGGGCTGATACGCAGTATTTT. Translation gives CASSEWADTQYF.

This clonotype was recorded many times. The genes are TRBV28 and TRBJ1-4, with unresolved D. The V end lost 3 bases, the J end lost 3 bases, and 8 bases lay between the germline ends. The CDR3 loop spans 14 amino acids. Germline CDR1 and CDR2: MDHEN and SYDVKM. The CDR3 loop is CASSFGVANEKLFF. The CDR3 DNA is TGTGCCAGCAGTTTTGGAGTGGCTAATGAAAAACTGTTTTTT.

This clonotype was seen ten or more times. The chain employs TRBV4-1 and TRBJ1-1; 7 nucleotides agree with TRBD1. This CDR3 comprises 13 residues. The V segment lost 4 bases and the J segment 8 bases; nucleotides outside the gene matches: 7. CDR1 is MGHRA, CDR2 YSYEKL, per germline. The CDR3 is CASSPLGQPEAFF. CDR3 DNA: TGCGCCAGCAGCCCCCTGGGACAGCCCGAAGCTTTCTTT.

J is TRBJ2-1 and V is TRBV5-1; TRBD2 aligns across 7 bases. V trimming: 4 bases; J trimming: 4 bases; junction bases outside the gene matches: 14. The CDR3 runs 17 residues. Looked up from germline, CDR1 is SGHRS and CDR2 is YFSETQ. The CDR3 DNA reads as TGCGCCAGCAGCCGCCGGGAGGTAGGGCCAGAGTACAATGAGCAGTTCTTC. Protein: CASSRREVGPEYNEQFF.

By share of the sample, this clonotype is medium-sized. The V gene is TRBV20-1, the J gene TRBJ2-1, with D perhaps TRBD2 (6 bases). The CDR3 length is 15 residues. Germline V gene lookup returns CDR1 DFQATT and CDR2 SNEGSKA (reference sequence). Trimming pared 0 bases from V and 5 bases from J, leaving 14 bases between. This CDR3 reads CSAREGGANNNEQFF. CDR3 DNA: TGCAGTGCTAGAGAGGGCGGGGCGAATAACAATGAGCAGTTCTTC.

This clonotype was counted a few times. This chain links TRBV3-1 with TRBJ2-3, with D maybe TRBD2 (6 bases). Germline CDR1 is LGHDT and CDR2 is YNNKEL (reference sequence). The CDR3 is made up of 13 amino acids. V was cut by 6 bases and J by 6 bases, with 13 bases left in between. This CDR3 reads CASRRGGADTQYF. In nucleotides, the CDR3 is TGTGCCAGCAGACGGGGCGGGGCGGATACGCAGTATTTT.